This TCR beta chain is from a study of sequential checkpoint blockade in melanoma. Study as a whole: Roughly 23 patients had matched tumor biopsies before treatment and at week 13 after nivolumab or ipilimumab alone. Points from the study as a whole: In arm A, pretreatment tumor clonality was associated with response.

Here immunoSEQ multiplex PCR was the method, and the copy in TCRdb shows in-frame clones only, minus some. The data show 1,200 or so clones, 20% seen once. The treatment denotes: randomized to nivolumab then ipilimumab (arm A) or the reverse (arm B). None of the patients previously received DNA-damaging chemotherapy. This clone counts as large. Its cognate antigen is unknown. The sequencing here drew on tumor tissue (inferred from file names), taken from a patient given nivolumab and ipilimumab in sequence. The sequence came from a human donor with melanoma.

The CDR3: CASNHGQGETGELFF. The CDR3 DNA reads TGTGCCAGCAACCACGGACAGGGTGAAACCGGGGAGCTGTTTTTT. The chain carries TRBV6-8 and TRBJ2-2, with 8 bases lining up with TRBD1. Germline CDR1 is MNHGY and CDR2 is SAAAGT. This CDR3 is built from 15 residues. After removal of 7 bases from V and 5 bases from J, the junction contained 9 bases not matched to a gene.